The 2 T cell receptor beta chains below were found in one sample sequenced in a study of blood T cell repertoires in COVID-19. Clones were read by immunoSEQ multiplex PCR, and TCRdb kept only the in-frame ones, dropping some. The data show roughly 230,000 clones, about 87% seen once. The sample comprised peripheral blood. These TCRs come from a man between 70 and 80 years old with acute or convalescent COVID-19.

The CDR3 loop reads CSVEGQGRETQYF. The CDR3 region has the DNA TGCAGCGTTGAAGGACAGGGGAGGGAGACCCAGTACTTC. The chain recombines TRBV29-1 with TRBJ2-5; the match to TRBD1 covers 8 bases. Germline V gene data show CDR1 as SQVTM and CDR2 as ANQGSEA. CDR3 length: 13 amino acids. V was clipped by 1 base and J by 5 bases; unmatched bases: 3.

V is TRBV6-5 and J is TRBJ1-1; tentatively, D is TRBD1 (5 bases). Germline lookup yields CDR1 MNHEY and CDR2 SVGAGI. The ends were cut back, 3 bases at V and 2 bases at J, with 13 bases in the middle. This CDR3 is built from 15 residues. The CDR3 loop is CASSYGRTGNTEAFF. The DNA of the CDR3 is TGTGCCAGCAGTTATGGGCGCACAGGAAACACTGAAGCTTTCTTT.